What follows are 13 T cell receptor beta chains derived from one specimen sequenced in a study of blood T cell repertoires in COVID-19. The repertoire was sequenced with immunoSEQ multiplex PCR; TCRdb's copy has only in-frame clones and lacks some. The sample has tens of thousands of clones, around 90% seen once. The specimen was peripheral blood. These receptors were taken from a human donor in a cohort sampled during active COVID-19.

The chain is built from TRBV10-2 and TRBJ2-1; D possibly corresponds to TRBD2 (6 bases). Trimming cost V 2 bases and J 5 bases, with 10 bases left between them. The CDR3 is 14 amino acids. The germline V gene encodes CDR1 WSHSY and CDR2 SAAADI. The CDR3 DNA reads TGCGCCAGCAGTGAGGGCGGGGCTAACAATGAGCAGTTCTTC. Amino acid sequence: CASSEGGANNEQFF.

The chain links TRBV15 to TRBJ2-5, with D possibly matching TRBD2 (6 bases). Germline CDR1 and CDR2: LNHNV and YYDKDF (reference sequence). Trimming cost V 1 base and J 5 bases, with 8 bases left between them. The CDR3 is 13 residues long. CDR3 sequence reads: CATSRGGRETQYF. The CDR3 DNA reads TGTGCCACCAGCAGAGGAGGGAGGGAGACCCAGTACTTC.

This sequence joins TRBV19 and TRBJ1-4, with a weak D call TRBD1 (6 bases). The CDR3 has 16 residues. V dropped 6 bases and J dropped 2 bases, with 16 bases sitting between them. Germline assignment: CDR1 LNHDA and CDR2 SQIVND (reference sequence). This chain's CDR3 is CASSGQSTVTNEKLFF. CDR3 in DNA: TGTGCCAGTAGCGGACAGTCTACTGTGACTAATGAAAAACTGTTTTTT.

This clone was picked up a small number of times. V gene TRBV12-5 combines with J gene TRBJ1-6; perhaps TRBD1 as D (6 bases). Germline-derived CDR1 and CDR2 are LGHNT and FRNRAP. CDR3 length equals 13 residues. V was trimmed by 7 bases and J by 10 bases, leaving 14 bases between them. This chain's CDR3 is CASVGGRGSPLHF. CDR3 in DNA: TGTGCTAGTGTGGGGGGGCGCGGATCACCCCTCCACTTT.

The gene calls are TRBV6-2 or TRBV6-3 and TRBJ1-1, with 8 bases aligning to TRBD1. The CDR3 is made up of 17 amino acids. Germline-derived CDR1 and CDR2 are MNHEY and SVGEGT. V was clipped by 5 bases and J by 0 bases; unmatched bases: 11. The CDR3 reads CASSHWGRGRMNTEAFF. CDR3 DNA: TGTGCCAGCAGTCACTGGGGCAGGGGGCGCATGAACACTGAAGCTTTCTTT.

This clone was picked up one time. This rearrangement joins TRBV20-1 to TRBJ1-1, with D perhaps matching TRBD1 (6 bases). The CDR3 runs to 15 residues. Germline loops: CDR1 DFQATT, CDR2 SNEGSKA (reference sequence). Between the trimmed V and J ends, which lost 3 bases and 5 bases, there was a span of 19 bases. CDR3 coding DNA: TGCAGTGCTAGTGTATCAGGGGCGCGTTTGACTGAAGCTTTCTTT. It translates to CSASVSGARLTEAFF.

The J gene is TRBJ1-2, the V gene TRBV5-5; 9 bases agree with TRBD1. The V gene's germline CDR1 is SGHKS and CDR2 YYEKEE (reference sequence). J was trimmed by 6 bases and V by 0 bases; bases with no gene match: 6. The CDR3 contains 15 residues. The CDR3 loop is CASSLAGDRVDGYTF. CDR3 DNA: TGTGCCAGCAGCTTGGCCGGGGACAGGGTGGATGGCTACACCTTC. Drawing the rest from reference TRBV5-5 and TRBJ1-2, the complete variable domain is DAGVTQSPTHLIKTRGQQVTLRCSPISGHKSVSWYQQVLGQGPQFIFQYYEKEERGRGNFPDRFSARQFPNYSSELNVNALLLGDSALYLCASSLAGDRVDGYTFGSGTRLTVV.

The V gene is TRBV7-9, the J gene TRBJ1-1; D is uncertain. This CDR3 has 15 amino acids. Germline CDR1 is SEHNR and CDR2 is FQNEAQ (reference sequence). V was trimmed by 3 bases and J by 7 bases, leaving 18 bases between them. The CDR3 bases are TGTGCCAGCAGCTTCTCTGGTAGACGAGGGCTTGAAGCTTTCTTT. It codes for CASSFSGRRGLEAFF.

V gene TRBV19 combines with J gene TRBJ1-1; unclear D gene. Trimming shortened V by 3 bases and J by 6 bases, and 11 bases separated the two germline ends. Germline V gives CDR1 LNHDA, CDR2 SQIVND (reference sequence). The CDR3 totals 13 residues. The CDR3 coding sequence is TGTGCCAGTAGTATTGGTCAGGCACCTGAAGCTTTCTTT. This translates into CASSIGQAPEAFF.

The J gene is TRBJ1-2, the V gene TRBV2, with TRBD1 as a possible D gene (6 bases). This CDR3 is built from 13 residues. Germline loops: CDR1 SNHLY, CDR2 FYNNEI. The V and J ends lost 7 bases and 3 bases respectively, with 12 bases between them. CDR3 bases: TGTGCCAGCAACCAGGGGCAACACTATGGCTACACCTTC. It encodes CASNQGQHYGYTF. Full variable domain (missing parts from reference TRBV2 and TRBJ1-2): EPEVTQTPSHQVTQMGQEVILRCVPISNHLYFYWYRQILGQKVEFLVSFYNNEISEKSEIFDDQFSVERPDGSNFTLKIRSTKLEDSAMYFCASNQGQHYGYTFGSGTRLTVV.

CDR3: CASSDEKNTEAFF. CDR3 DNA: TGTGCCAGCAGTGATGAGAAGAACACTGAAGCTTTCTTT. The chain uses TRBV2 and TRBJ1-1, with D unresolved. The germline gives CDR1 SNHLY, CDR2 FYNNEI. The V end lost 3 bases, the J end lost 1 base, and 6 bases lay between the germline ends. The CDR3 contains 13 residues. Variable domain in full (rest from reference TRBV2 and TRBJ1-1): EPEVTQTPSHQVTQMGQEVILRCVPISNHLYFYWYRQILGQKVEFLVSFYNNEISEKSEIFDDQFSVERPDGSNFTLKIRSTKLEDSAMYFCASSDEKNTEAFFGQGTRLTVV.

The chain joins TRBV19 to TRBJ2-7, with TRBD1 matching over 7 bases. This CDR3 has 13 residues. V trimming: 9 bases; J trimming: 0 bases; junction bases outside the gene matches: 5. The germline gives CDR1 LNHDA, CDR2 SQIVND (reference sequence). Here the CDR3 DNA reads TGTGCCAGCCTGGACAGGTACTCCTACGAGCAGTACTTC. Translated: CASLDRYSYEQYF. Combining the CDR3 with reference TRBV19 and TRBJ2-7 gives the whole variable domain DGGITQSPKYLFRKEGQNVTLSCEQNLNHDAMYWYRQDPGQGLRLIYYSQIVNDFQKGDIAEGYSVSREKKESFPLTVTSAQKNPTAFYLCASLDRYSYEQYFGPGTRLTVT.

This clone is a singleton in its sample. The chain carries TRBV2 and TRBJ2-1; no reliable D call. Between the trimmed V and J ends, which lost 6 bases and 10 bases, there was a span of 13 bases. Germline values: CDR1 SNHLY, CDR2 FYNNEI. The CDR3 consists of 12 residues. Here the CDR3 reads CASREPPAEQFF. CDR3 nucleotide sequence: TGTGCCAGCAGGGAGCCCCCAGCCGAGCAGTTCTTC.